The clone carrying this T cell receptor (beta chain) was counted once. As yet, its antigen is unknown. This sample is part of a study of cytomegalovirus exposure and HLA in healthy donors. Across the whole study: A subsequent analysis reported that the 120 validation repertoires were produced on the same platform that had also been used for the 500 to 700 first-cohort repertoires. Study results and caveats: According to a later analysis, TCR clusters from the first cohort tended to co-occur in the 90 to 150 validation repertoires. There were some 150 TCR beta chains listed as cytomegalovirus-associated.

Clones were read by immunoSEQ multiplex PCR, and TCRdb kept only the in-frame ones, dropping some. Here the sample spans about 130,000 clones, roughly 93% being singletons. Input material: PBMCs. The TCR originated in a man in his late teens or twenties in good health and CMV-seropositive.

In nucleotides, the CDR3 is TGCGCCAGCAGCTTGGTGGCAGATAACACCGGGGAGCTGTTTTTT. Translation: CASSLVADNTGELFF. V usage is TRBV5-1 and J usage is TRBJ2-2; no clear D gene. The V gene lost 0 bases and the J gene lost 2 bases, with 8 bases spanning the gap. This CDR3 comprises 15 residues. Germline V CDR1 and CDR2: SGHRS, YFSETQ.